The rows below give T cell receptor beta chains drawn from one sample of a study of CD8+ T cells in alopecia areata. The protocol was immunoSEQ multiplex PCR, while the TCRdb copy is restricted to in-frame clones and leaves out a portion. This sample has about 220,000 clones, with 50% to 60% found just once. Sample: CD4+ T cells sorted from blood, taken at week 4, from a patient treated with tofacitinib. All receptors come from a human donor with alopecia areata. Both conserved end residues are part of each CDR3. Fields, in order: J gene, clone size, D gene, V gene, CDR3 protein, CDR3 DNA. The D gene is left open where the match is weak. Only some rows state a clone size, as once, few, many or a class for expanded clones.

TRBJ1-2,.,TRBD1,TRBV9,CASSLGTGGVHGYTF,TGTGCCAGCAGCCTTGGGACAGGGGGCGTTCATGGCTACACCTTC
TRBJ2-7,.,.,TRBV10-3,CAIPGHFTHEQYF,TGTGCCATACCAGGACACTTTACCCACGAGCAGTACTTC
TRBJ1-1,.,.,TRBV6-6,CASKQPNTEAFF,TGTGCCAGCAAACAGCCGAACACTGAAGCTTTCTTT
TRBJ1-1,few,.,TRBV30,CASGTRLNTEAFF,TGTGCCTCGGGGACGAGACTTAACACTGAAGCTTTCTTT
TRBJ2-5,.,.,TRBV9,CASSVAQGSGETQYF,TGTGCCAGCAGCGTAGCACAGGGATCTGGAGAGACCCAGTACTTC
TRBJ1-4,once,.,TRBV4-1,CASSQDPLGNEKLFF,TGCGCCAGCAGCCAAGATCCTTTAGGGAATGAAAAACTGTTTTTT
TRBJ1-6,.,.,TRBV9,CASSVEDRAEGMALHF,TGTGCCAGCAGCGTAGAGGACCGCGCTGAGGGGATGGCCCTCCACTTT
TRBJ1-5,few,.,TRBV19,CASSISWADNQPQHF,TGTGCCAGTAGTATCTCTTGGGCAGATAATCAGCCCCAGCATTTT
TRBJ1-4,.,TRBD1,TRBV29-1,CSVQTGSGEKLFF,TGCAGCGTCCAGACAGGGTCGGGTGAAAAACTGTTTTTT
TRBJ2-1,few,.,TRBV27,CASSREGTSSYNEQFF,TGTGCCAGCAGCCGCGAGGGGACCAGCTCCTACAATGAGCAGTTCTTC
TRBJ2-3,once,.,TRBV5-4,CASSFEGGVDTQYF,TGTGCCAGCAGCTTCGAGGGGGGCGTGGATACGCAGTATTTT
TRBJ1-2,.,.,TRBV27,CASGGGYTF,TGTGCCAGCGGCGGAGGCTACACCTTC
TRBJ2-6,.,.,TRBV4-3,CASSQEPGTGANVLTF,TGCGCCAGCAGCCAAGAACCCGGTACTGGGGCCAACGTCCTGACTTTC
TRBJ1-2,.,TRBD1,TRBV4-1,CASSQVRGQGNGYTF,TGCGCCAGCAGCCAAGTCCGGGGACAGGGGAATGGCTACACCTTC
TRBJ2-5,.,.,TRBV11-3,CASSLDLAQETQYF,TGTGCCAGCAGCTTAGATCTAGCGCAAGAGACCCAGTACTTC
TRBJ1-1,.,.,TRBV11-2,CASSLPGRSEAFF,TGTGCCAGCAGCTTACCTGGGCGAAGTGAAGCTTTCTTT
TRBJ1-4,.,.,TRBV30,CAWSVLPTATNEKLFF,TGTGCCTGGAGTGTACTCCCGACAGCAACTAATGAAAAACTGTTTTTT
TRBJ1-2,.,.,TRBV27,CASSPYPQYGYTF,TGTGCCAGCAGTCCTTATCCACAATATGGCTACACCTTC
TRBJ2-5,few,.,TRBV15,CATSTRLRETQYF,TGTGCCACCAGCACTAGACTGAGAGAGACCCAGTACTTC
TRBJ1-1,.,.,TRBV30,CAWRRVEAFF,TGTGCCTGGAGACGCGTTGAAGCTTTCTTT
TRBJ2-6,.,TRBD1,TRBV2,CASSPQGAGANVLTF,TGTGCCAGCAGTCCACAGGGGGCTGGGGCCAACGTCCTGACTTTC
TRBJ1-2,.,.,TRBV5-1,CASSFGGDTIDGYTF,TGCGCCAGCAGCTTTGGAGGGGACACCATTGATGGCTACACCTTC
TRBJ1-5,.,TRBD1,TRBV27,CASSLPDREGGEPQHF,TGTGCCAGCAGTCTCCCGGACAGGGAAGGGGGTGAACCCCAGCATTTT
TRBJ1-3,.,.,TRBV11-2,CASSLGSSGNTIYF,TGTGCCAGCAGCTTAGGGAGCTCTGGAAACACCATATATTTT
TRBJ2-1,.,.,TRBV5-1,CASSLGQGYNEQFF,TGCGCCAGCAGCTTGGGGCAGGGGTACAATGAGCAGTTCTTC
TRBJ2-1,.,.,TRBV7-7,CASSAGLTNEQFF,TGTGCCAGCTCGGCGGGCCTTACGAATGAGCAGTTCTTC
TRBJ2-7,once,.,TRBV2,CASSLRQPYEQYF,TGTGCCAGCAGTCTAAGACAGCCCTACGAGCAGTACTTC
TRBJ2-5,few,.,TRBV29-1,CSVGQIVGQETQYF,TGCAGCGTTGGCCAAATAGTGGGGCAAGAGACCCAGTACTTC
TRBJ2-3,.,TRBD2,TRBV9,CASDPHGGETDTQYF,TGTGCCAGCGACCCCCACGGGGGGGAGACAGATACGCAGTATTTT
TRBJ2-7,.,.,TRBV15,CATSPEQGPYEQYF,TGTGCCACCAGCCCCGAGCAAGGCCCCTACGAGCAGTACTTC
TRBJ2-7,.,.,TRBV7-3,CASSLNMESEQYF,TGTGCCAGCAGCTTAAACATGGAATCCGAGCAGTACTTC
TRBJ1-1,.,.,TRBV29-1,CSVEREAFF,TGCAGCGTTGAAAGGGAGGCTTTCTTT
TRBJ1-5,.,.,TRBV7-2,CASARAGNQPQHF,TGTGCCAGCGCCAGGGCGGGCAATCAGCCCCAGCATTTT
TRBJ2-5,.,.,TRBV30,CAWSADQETQYF,TGTGCCTGGAGTGCGGACCAAGAGACCCAGTACTTC
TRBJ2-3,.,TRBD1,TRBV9,CASSVGGGPITDTQYF,TGTGCCAGCAGCGTAGGAGGGGGCCCGATCACAGATACGCAGTATTTT
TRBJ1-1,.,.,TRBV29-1,CSLTRGTEAFF,TGCAGCCTTACCCGGGGCACTGAAGCTTTCTTT
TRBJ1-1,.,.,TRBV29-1,CSATRGEAFF,TGCAGCGCAACTAGGGGGGAAGCTTTCTTT
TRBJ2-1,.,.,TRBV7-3,CASSLMGGHEQFF,TGTGCCAGCAGCTTAATGGGGGGCCATGAGCAGTTCTTC
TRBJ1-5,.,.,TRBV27,CASSLGVSQPQHF,TGTGCCAGCAGTTTGGGGGTCTCTCAGCCCCAGCATTTT
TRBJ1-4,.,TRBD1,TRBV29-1,CSVVTGNTNEKLFF,TGCAGCGTCGTGACAGGGAATACTAATGAAAAACTGTTTTTT
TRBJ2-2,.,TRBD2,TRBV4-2,CASSQGIKRGITGELFF,TGTGCCAGCAGCCAAGGAATTAAGCGGGGGATTACCGGGGAGCTGTTTTTT
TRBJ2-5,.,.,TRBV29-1,CSAESLAQETQYF,TGCAGCGCAGAATCTCTAGCGCAAGAGACCCAGTACTTC
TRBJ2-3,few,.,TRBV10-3,CAIKGGDTQYF,TGTGCCATCAAGGGCGGGGATACGCAGTATTTT
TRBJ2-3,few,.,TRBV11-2,CASSRALGTQYF,TGTGCCAGCAGCAGGGCTTTGGGTACGCAGTATTTT
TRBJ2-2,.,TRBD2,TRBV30,CARDWAGDNTGELFF,TGTGCCCGGGACTGGGCGGGGGATAACACCGGGGAGCTGTTTTTT
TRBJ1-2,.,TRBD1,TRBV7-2,CASSPSTGNYGYTF,TGTGCCAGCAGCCCCTCGACAGGGAACTATGGCTACACCTTC
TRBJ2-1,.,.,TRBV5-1,CASSGTINNNEQFF,TGCGCCAGCAGCGGCACGATAAACAACAATGAGCAGTTCTTC
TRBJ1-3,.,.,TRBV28,CASSLRRNTIYF,TGTGCCAGCAGTTTAAGGCGAAACACCATATATTTT
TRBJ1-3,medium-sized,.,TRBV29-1,CSGSNSGNTIYF,TGCAGCGGGTCCAATTCTGGAAACACCATATATTTT
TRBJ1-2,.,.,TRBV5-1,CASSLRLGDYGYTF,TGCGCCAGCAGCTTGAGGCTTGGGGACTATGGCTACACCTTC
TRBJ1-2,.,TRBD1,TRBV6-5,CASSYSKTGGYGYTF,TGTGCCAGCAGTTACTCGAAGACAGGGGGCTATGGCTACACCTTC